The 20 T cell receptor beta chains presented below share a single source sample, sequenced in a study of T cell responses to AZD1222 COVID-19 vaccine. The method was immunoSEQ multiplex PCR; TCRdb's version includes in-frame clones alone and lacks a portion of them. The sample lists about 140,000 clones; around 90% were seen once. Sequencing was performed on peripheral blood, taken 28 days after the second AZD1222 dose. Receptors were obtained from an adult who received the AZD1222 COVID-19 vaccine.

The CDR3 sequence: CAWNTLGRGAYNEQFF. In DNA form, the CDR3 reads TGTGCCTGGAATACGCTGGGGCGCGGGGCCTACAATGAGCAGTTCTTC. The V call is TRBV30, the J call TRBJ2-1; D is possibly TRBD2 (6 bases). This CDR3 region has 16 residues. V dropped 4 bases and J dropped 2 bases, with 18 bases sitting between them. Germline assignment: CDR1 GTSNPN and CDR2 SVGIG (reference sequence).

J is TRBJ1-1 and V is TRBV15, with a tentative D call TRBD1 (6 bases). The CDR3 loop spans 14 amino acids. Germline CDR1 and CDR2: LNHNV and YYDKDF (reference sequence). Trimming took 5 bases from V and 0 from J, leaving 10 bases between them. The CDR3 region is CATSPDSLNTEAFF. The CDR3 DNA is TGTGCCACCAGCCCGGACAGTTTGAACACTGAAGCTTTCTTT.

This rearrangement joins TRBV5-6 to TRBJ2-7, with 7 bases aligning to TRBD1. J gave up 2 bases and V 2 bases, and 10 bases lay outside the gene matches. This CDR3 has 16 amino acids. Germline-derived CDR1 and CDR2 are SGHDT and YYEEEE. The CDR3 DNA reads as TGTGCCAGCAGCTTAGTAGGGGGACAGTCACCCTACGAGCAGTACTTC. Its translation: CASSLVGGQSPYEQYF.

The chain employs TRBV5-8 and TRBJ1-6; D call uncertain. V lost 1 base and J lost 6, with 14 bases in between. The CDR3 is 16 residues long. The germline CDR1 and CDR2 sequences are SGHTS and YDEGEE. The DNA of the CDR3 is TGTGCCAGCAGCTTGATTAGGCAGGCAACTAATTCACCCCTCCACTTT. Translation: CASSLIRQATNSPLHF.

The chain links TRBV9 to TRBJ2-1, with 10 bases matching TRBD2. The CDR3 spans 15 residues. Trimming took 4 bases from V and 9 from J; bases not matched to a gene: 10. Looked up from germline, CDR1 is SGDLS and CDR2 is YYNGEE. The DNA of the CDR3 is TGTGCCAGCAGCACAAGACTAGCGGGCCCGGGTGAGCAGTTCTTC. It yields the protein CASSTRLAGPGEQFF. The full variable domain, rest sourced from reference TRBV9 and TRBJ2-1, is DSGVTQTPKHLITATGQRVTLRCSPRSGDLSVYWYQQSLDQGLQFLIQYYNGEERAKGNILERFSAQQFPDLHSELNLSSLELGDSALYFCASSTRLAGPGEQFFGPGTRLTVL.

CDR3 nucleotides: TGTGCCTCCGCCAGGGAACTTCGTGGCTACACCTTC. This sequence encodes CASARELRGYTF. The V gene is TRBV30, the J gene TRBJ1-2; the D gene is possibly TRBD1 (5 bases). The CDR3 is made up of 12 amino acids. Germline CDR1 GTSNPN, CDR2 SVGIG (reference sequence). V dropped 7 bases and J dropped 7 bases, with 16 bases sitting between them.

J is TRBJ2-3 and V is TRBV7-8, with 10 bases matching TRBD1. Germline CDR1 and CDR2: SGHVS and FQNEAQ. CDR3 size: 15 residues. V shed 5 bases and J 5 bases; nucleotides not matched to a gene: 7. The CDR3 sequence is CASSLDGTGEDTQYF. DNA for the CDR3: TGTGCCAGCAGCCTGGACGGGACAGGGGAAGATACGCAGTATTTT.

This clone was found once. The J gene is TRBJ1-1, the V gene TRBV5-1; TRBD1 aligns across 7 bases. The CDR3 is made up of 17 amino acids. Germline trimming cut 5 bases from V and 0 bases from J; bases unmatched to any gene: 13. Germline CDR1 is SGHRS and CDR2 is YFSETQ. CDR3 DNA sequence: TGCGCCAGCAGTAATCCGGGACAGAGAACTTTGAACACTGAAGCTTTCTTT. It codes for CASSNPGQRTLNTEAFF.

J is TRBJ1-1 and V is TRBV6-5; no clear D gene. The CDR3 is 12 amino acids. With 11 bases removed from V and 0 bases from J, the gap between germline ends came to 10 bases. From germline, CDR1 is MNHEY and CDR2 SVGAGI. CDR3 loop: CAVRGMNTEAFF. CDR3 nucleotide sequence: TGTGCCGTTCGTGGGATGAACACTGAAGCTTTCTTT.

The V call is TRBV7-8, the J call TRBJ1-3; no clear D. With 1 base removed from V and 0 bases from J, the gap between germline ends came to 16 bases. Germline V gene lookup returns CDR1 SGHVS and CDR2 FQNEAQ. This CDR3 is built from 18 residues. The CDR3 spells CASSLVNPTSFSGNTIYF. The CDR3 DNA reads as TGTGCCAGCAGCTTAGTCAACCCCACCAGCTTCTCTGGAAACACCATATATTTT. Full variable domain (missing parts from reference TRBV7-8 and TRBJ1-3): GAGVSQSPRYKVAKRGQDVALRCDPISGHVSLFWYQQALGQGPEFLTYFQNEAQLDKSGLPSDRFFAERPEGSVSTLKIQRTQQEDSAVYLCASSLVNPTSFSGNTIYFGEGSWLTVV.

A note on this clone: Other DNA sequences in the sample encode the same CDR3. The CDR3 spells CASSLQTTGELFF. CDR3 bases: TGCGCCAGCAGCTTACAGACCACCGGGGAGCTGTTTTTT. V is TRBV5-1 and J is TRBJ2-2; D is undetermined. The CDR3 is made up of 13 amino acids. CDR1 and CDR2 from the germline V gene are SGHRS and YFSETQ. The V gene lost 2 bases and the J gene lost 4 bases, with 6 bases spanning the gap.

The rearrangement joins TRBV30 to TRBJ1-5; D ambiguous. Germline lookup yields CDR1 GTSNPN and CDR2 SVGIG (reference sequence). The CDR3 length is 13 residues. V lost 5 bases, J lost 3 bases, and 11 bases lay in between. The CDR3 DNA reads TGTGCCTGGGCGATTCGGGACAATCAGCCCCAGCATTTT. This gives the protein CAWAIRDNQPQHF.

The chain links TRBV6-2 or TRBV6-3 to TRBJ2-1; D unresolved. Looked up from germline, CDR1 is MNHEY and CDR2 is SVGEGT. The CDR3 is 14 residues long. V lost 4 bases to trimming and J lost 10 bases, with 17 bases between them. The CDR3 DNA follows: TGTGCCAGCAGTTCGGGCGGCGGACCTCCGGAGCAGTTCTTC. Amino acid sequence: CASSSGGGPPEQFF.

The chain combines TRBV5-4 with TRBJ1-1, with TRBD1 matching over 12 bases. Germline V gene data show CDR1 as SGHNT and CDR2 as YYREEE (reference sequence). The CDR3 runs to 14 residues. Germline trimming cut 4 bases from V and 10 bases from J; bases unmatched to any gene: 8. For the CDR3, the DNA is TGTGCCAGCAGCGGCCTGGGACAGGGGGCTGTAGCTTTCTTT. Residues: CASSGLGQGAVAFF. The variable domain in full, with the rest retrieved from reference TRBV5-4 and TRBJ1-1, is ETGVTQSPTHLIKTRGQQVTLRCSSQSGHNTVSWYQQALGQGPQFIFQYYREEENGRGNFPPRFSGLQFPNYSSELNVNALELDDSALYLCASSGLGQGAVAFFGQGTRLTVV.

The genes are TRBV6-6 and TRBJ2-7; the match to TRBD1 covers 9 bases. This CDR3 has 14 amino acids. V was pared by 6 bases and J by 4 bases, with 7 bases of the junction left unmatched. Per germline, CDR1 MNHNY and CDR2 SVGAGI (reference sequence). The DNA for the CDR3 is TGTGCCAGCAGCCCCGGGACAGGGTCTTACGAGCAGTACTTC. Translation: CASSPGTGSYEQYF.

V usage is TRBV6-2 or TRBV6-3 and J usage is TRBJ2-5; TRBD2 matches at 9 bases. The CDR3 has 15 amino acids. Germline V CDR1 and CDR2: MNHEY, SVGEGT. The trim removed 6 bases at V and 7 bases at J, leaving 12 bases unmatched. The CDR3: CASSPLAGPMGTQYF. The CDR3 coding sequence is TGTGCCAGCAGCCCCCTAGCGGGACCCATGGGGACCCAGTACTTC.

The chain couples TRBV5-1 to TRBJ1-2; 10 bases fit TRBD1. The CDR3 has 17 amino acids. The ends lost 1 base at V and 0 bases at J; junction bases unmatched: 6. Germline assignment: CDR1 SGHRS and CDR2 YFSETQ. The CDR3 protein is CASSLTPGTGANYGYTF. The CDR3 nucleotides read TGCGCCAGCAGCTTGACCCCCGGGACAGGGGCTAACTATGGCTACACCTTC.

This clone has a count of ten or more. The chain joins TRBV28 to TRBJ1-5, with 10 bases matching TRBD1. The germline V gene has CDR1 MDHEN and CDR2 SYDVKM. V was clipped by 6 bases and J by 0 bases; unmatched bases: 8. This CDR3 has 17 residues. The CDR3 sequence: CASRPTGGRDSNQPQHF. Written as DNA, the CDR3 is TGTGCCAGCAGACCGACAGGGGGCCGGGATAGCAATCAGCCCCAGCATTTT.

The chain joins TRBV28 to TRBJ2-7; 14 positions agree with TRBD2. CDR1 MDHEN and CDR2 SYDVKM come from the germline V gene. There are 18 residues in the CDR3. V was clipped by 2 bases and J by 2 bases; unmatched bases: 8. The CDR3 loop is CASSLGGLAGVRPYEQYF. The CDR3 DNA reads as TGTGCCAGCAGTTTAGGGGGACTAGCGGGAGTGAGGCCCTACGAGCAGTACTTC.

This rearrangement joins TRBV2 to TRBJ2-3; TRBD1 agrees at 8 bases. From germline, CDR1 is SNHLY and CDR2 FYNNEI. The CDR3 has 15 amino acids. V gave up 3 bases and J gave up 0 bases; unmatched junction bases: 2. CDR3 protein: CASSDRQGSTDTQYF. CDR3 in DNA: TGTGCCAGCAGTGACAGACAGGGGAGCACAGATACGCAGTATTTT.